Listed below are T cell receptor beta chains from one sample, sequenced in a study of early T cells in non-severe SARS-CoV-2 infection. Each CDR3 protein is one row after TCRdb ran MiXCR on the 5' RACE reads. The data contain more than 45,000 distinct CDR3 sequences, 9.5% to 15% of them seen just once; the ten biggest clones take up over 3%. Material: whole blood. The receptor source for this set is an adult who was a healthcare worker with PCR-confirmed SARS-CoV-2 infection or an uninfected control (not recorded which). CDR3s include the opening cysteine and the closing phenylalanine or tryptophan. D genes are given only for firm matches. Some rows have no size entry. The others give once, few or many, or a class for an expanded clone.

DNA | CDR3 | D | J | size | V
TGTGCCAGCAGTGCTTCGACAGGCCTTAGCAATCAGCCCCAGCATTTT | CASSASTGLSNQPQHF | . | TRBJ1-5 | . | TRBV2
TGTGCCAGCTCACCACAGGGGGCAAGGTACGATCAGCCCCAGCATTTT | CASSPQGARYDQPQHF | TRBD1 | TRBJ1-5 | medium-sized | TRBV18
TGTGCCAGCAGTCCCGGAAGGAATGAGCAGTTCTTC | CASSPGRNEQFF | . | TRBJ2-1 | few | TRBV27
TGTGCCAGCAGGTTAACAGGGACTAATTCACCCCTCCACTTT | CASRLTGTNSPLHF | . | TRBJ1-6 | . | TRBV7-2
TGTGCCAGCAACATATCGTGGGACTTCACAGATACGCAGTATTTT | CASNISWDFTDTQYF | . | TRBJ2-3 | . | TRBV7-9
TGTGCCAGCAGTTTCCTAGCGGGAGGGGGGTACGAGCAGTACTTC | CASSFLAGGGYEQYF | TRBD2 | TRBJ2-7 | many | TRBV28
TGTGTCCCCCCGAGGGGTCAGCCCCAGCATTTT | CVPPRGQPQHF | . | TRBJ1-5 | few | TRBV15
TGTGCCAGCAGCGGGGCCGGACACAATGAGCAGTTCTTC | CASSGAGHNEQFF | . | TRBJ2-1 | many | TRBV9
TGTGCCAGCAGCTTGGCCCCTAGCGGGAGGTCGGGCACAGATACGCAGTATTTT | CASSLAPSGRSGTDTQYF | TRBD2 | TRBJ2-3 | . | TRBV7-2
TGTGCCAGCTCTAATCCAGATACGCAGTATTTT | CASSNPDTQYF | . | TRBJ2-3 | once | TRBV18
TGTGCCAGCAGCAATGAGGGGAATGAGCAGTTCTTC | CASSNEGNEQFF | . | TRBJ2-1 | few | TRBV6-6
TGTGCCAGCAGCGCTATGGGACAGGGATATTCACCCCTCCACTTT | CASSAMGQGYSPLHF | TRBD1 | TRBJ1-6 | many | TRBV9
TGTGCCAGCAGAAGCGAGCGGGAGTCCTTCGGGGAGCTGTTTTTT | CASRSERESFGELFF | TRBD2 | TRBJ2-2 | . | TRBV3-1
TGTGCCAGCAGTGGACTGTACACCGGGGAGCTGTTTTTT | CASSGLYTGELFF | . | TRBJ2-2 | . | TRBV28
TGTGCCAGCAGCTTGCTGGATCTTCAAGCTAAAAAGTACTTC | CASSLLDLQAKKYF | . | TRBJ2-7 | . | TRBV7-9
TGTGCCAGCAGCCGTCTAGCGGGAGGGCCCAATGAGCAGTTCTTC | CASSRLAGGPNEQFF | TRBD2 | TRBJ2-1 | many | TRBV28
TGCAGCGTTGAAGTCCTCTACGAGCAGTACTTC | CSVEVLYEQYF | . | TRBJ2-7 | many | TRBV29-1
TGTGCCACCAGCAGCCCTCATAGAGCTTCAATCAATGAGCAGTTCTTC | CATSSPHRASINEQFF | . | TRBJ2-1 | few | TRBV15
TGTGCCAGCAGTTTCGGGGGTTCTCGAAATGAAAAACTGTTTTTT | CASSFGGSRNEKLFF | . | TRBJ1-4 | few | TRBV28
TGCGCCAGCAGCTTGATGGGACTAGCGGGGTACACAGATACGCAGTATTTT | CASSLMGLAGYTDTQYF | TRBD2 | TRBJ2-3 | . | TRBV5-1
TGTGCCAGCAGTTTTCCCCTGGGCGGCTTCACCGGGGAGCTGTTTTTT | CASSFPLGGFTGELFF | . | TRBJ2-2 | few | TRBV28
TGTGCCAGCAGCGAACCCGCGAACACCGGGGAGCTGTTTTTT | CASSEPANTGELFF | . | TRBJ2-2 | many | TRBV11-2
TGTGCCACCAGTGCCCCCCGGCAGGGGGATGACGAGCAGTACTTC | CATSAPRQGDDEQYF | TRBD1 | TRBJ2-7 | few | TRBV24-1
TGTGCCAGCAGTTTCCCAGGACAGGGAACGTACTTC | CASSFPGQGTYF | TRBD1 | TRBJ2-7 | once | TRBV28
TGTGCCAGCAGCCGACAGGGCGGCTACGAGCAGTACTTC | CASSRQGGYEQYF | TRBD1 | TRBJ2-7 | . | TRBV7-9
TGTGCCAGCACCATGGGGGGGAGACACAATGAGCAGTTCTTC | CASTMGGRHNEQFF | TRBD2 | TRBJ2-1 | many | TRBV28
TGCGCCAGCAGCTTGGGGTTGGGGGCCAACGTCCTGACTTTC | CASSLGLGANVLTF | . | TRBJ2-6 | many | TRBV5-1
TGCAGCGTTGTAGGGAACCAAGAGACCCAGTACTTC | CSVVGNQETQYF | . | TRBJ2-5 | . | TRBV29-1
TGTGCCAGCAGCCCCGGTGGTATTACGCAGTATTTT | CASSPGGITQYF | . | TRBJ2-3 | many | TRBV5-6
TGTGCCAGCAGTTATCGGGCAGGGGAAAACATTCAGTACTTC | CASSYRAGENIQYF | . | TRBJ2-4 | few | TRBV27
TGCAGTGCTAGCCGGGACAGGGGAAGCGAGCAGTACTTC | CSASRDRGSEQYF | TRBD1 | TRBJ2-7 | many | TRBV20-1
TGTGCCAGCAGCTTGTATTCAAGCAAAGAGACCCAGTACTTC | CASSLYSSKETQYF | . | TRBJ2-5 | many | TRBV5-6
TGTGCCAGCAGCTCATCGGGACAGGGGGTGTCCTACGAGCAGTACTTC | CASSSSGQGVSYEQYF | TRBD1 | TRBJ2-7 | . | TRBV7-2
TGCAGCGTTGCGGGACAGGGGTACGAGCAGTACTTC | CSVAGQGYEQYF | TRBD1 | TRBJ2-7 | few | TRBV29-1
TGTGCCAGCAGCCAAGACAGGTTTCAGCCCCAGCATTTT | CASSQDRFQPQHF | . | TRBJ1-5 | . | TRBV3-1
TGTGCCAGCACCTCCGGCTACAATGAGCAGTTCTTC | CASTSGYNEQFF | . | TRBJ2-1 | many | TRBV12-3/TRBV12-4
TGCGCCAGCAGCCAAGCACAAGAGACCCAGTACTTC | CASSQAQETQYF | . | TRBJ2-5 | many | TRBV4-1
TGTGCCAGCAGTCGAAGGGACCTGAACTATGGCTACACCTTC | CASSRRDLNYGYTF | . | TRBJ1-2 | . | TRBV28
TGTGCCAGCAGCCCAGGGCTGGGCGAGCAGTACTTC | CASSPGLGEQYF | . | TRBJ2-7 | . | TRBV11-3
TGTGCCAGCAGTTTCTCATCTGCGGGACAAGAGACCCAGTACTTC | CASSFSSAGQETQYF | . | TRBJ2-5 | few | TRBV28
TGCAGTGCTAGGAGGAGACAGGGGTTCTCCTATAATTCACCCCTCCACTTT | CSARRRQGFSYNSPLHF | TRBD1 | TRBJ1-6 | . | TRBV20-1
TGTGCCAGCAGCTTAGGGAGGGACTACGAGCAGTACTTC | CASSLGRDYEQYF | . | TRBJ2-7 | many | TRBV7-8
TGTGCCAGCACCTCAATCGGGACGTCGCCCAATGAGCAGTTCTTC | CASTSIGTSPNEQFF | . | TRBJ2-1 | few | TRBV28
TGCAGCGTTTTCCGGGACGGTGGCGGGAGGGGTGAGCAGTACTTC | CSVFRDGGGRGEQYF | TRBD2 | TRBJ2-7 | . | TRBV29-1
TGCAGCGTTGACGCGCGGGAGGTGGACGAGCAGTACTTC | CSVDAREVDEQYF | TRBD2 | TRBJ2-7 | . | TRBV29-1
TGTGCCAGCAGGCGAGATAACTATGGCTACACCTTC | CASRRDNYGYTF | . | TRBJ1-2 | few | TRBV6-5
TGTGCCAGCAGCTTGGCCCAGGGGGCACAAGGTGAAGCTTTCTTT | CASSLAQGAQGEAFF | TRBD1 | TRBJ1-1 | . | TRBV5-4
TGTGCCAGCAGCTTGAGCGGGAGAGGCTCCGGGGAGCTGTTTTTT | CASSLSGRGSGELFF | TRBD2 | TRBJ2-2 | few | TRBV7-2